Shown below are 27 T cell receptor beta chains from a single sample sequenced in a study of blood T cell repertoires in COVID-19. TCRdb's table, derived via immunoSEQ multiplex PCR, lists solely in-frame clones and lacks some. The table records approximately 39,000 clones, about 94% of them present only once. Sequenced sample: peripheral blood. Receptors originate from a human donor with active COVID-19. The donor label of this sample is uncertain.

The CDR3 DNA sequence: TGTGCCAGCTCACCAGACAGAAATGAAAAACTGTTTTTT. This codes for CASSPDRNEKLFF. The chain couples TRBV18 to TRBJ1-4, with TRBD1 as a possible D gene (5 bases). There are 13 residues in the CDR3. Germline V gene sequence: CDR1 KGHSH, CDR2 LQKENI. V lost 2 bases, J lost 5 bases, and 6 bases lay in between.

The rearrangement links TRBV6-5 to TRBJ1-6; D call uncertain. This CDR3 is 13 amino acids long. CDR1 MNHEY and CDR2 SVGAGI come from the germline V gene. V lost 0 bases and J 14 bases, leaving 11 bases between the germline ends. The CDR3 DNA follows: TGTGCCAGCAGTTACTCGGGAGGTAGGGCCCTCCACTTT. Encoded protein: CASSYSGGRALHF.

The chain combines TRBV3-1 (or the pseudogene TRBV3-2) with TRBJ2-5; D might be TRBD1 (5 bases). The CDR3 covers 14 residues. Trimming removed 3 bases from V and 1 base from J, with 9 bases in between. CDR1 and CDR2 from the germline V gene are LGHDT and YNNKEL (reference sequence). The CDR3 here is CASSHKRGQETQYF. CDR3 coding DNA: TGTGCCAGCAGCCATAAAAGGGGCCAAGAGACCCAGTACTTC.

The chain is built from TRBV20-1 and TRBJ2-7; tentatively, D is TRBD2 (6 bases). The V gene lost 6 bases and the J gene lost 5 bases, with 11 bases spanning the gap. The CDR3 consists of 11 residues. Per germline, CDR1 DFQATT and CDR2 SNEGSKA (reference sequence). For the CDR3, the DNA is TGCAGTGCCGGGACTCGAAACGAGCAGTACTTC. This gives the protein CSAGTRNEQYF.

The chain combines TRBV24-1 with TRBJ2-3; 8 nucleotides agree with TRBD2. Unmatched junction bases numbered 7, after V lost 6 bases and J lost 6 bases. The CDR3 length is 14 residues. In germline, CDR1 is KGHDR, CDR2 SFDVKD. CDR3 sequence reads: CATSPGGGGDTQYF. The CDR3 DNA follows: TGTGCCACCAGTCCCGGGGGGGGTGGGGATACGCAGTATTTT.

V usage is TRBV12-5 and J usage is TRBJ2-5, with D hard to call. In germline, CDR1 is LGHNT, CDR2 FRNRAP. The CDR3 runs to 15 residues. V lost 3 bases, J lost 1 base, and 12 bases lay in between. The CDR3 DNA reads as TGTGCTAGTGGTTTCCTCGTACAGTTCCAAGAGACCCAGTACTTC. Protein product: CASGFLVQFQETQYF.

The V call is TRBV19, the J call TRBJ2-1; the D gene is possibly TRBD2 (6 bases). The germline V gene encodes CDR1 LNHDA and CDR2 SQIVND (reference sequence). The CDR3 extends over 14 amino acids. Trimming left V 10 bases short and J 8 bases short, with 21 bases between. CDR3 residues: CATRGTSARDEQFF. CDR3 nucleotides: TGTGCCACCCGCGGGACCTCCGCGCGAGATGAGCAGTTCTTC.

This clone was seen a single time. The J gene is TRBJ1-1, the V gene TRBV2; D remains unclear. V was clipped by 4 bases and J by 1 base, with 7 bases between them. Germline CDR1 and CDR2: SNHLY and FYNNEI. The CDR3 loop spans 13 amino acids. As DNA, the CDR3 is TGTGCCAGCAGTGGTGCAGGGAACACTGAAGCTTTCTTT. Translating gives CASSGAGNTEAFF.

DNA for the CDR3: TGCGCCAGCAGGGCCCTTTTAATGAACACTGAAGCTTTCTTT. It encodes CASRALLMNTEAFF. The rearrangement uses TRBV5-1 and TRBJ1-1; D not resolved. Germline V gene data show CDR1 as SGHRS and CDR2 as YFSETQ. With 5 bases removed from V and 0 bases from J, the gap between germline ends came to 11 bases. The CDR3 spans 14 residues.

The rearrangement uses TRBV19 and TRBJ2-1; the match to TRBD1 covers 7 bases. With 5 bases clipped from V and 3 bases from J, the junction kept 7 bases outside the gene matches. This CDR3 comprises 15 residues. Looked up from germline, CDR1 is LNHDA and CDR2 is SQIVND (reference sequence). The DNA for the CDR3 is TGTGCCAGTAGTCTACAGGGGCCCCTCTACAATGAGCAGTTCTTC. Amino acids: CASSLQGPLYNEQFF.

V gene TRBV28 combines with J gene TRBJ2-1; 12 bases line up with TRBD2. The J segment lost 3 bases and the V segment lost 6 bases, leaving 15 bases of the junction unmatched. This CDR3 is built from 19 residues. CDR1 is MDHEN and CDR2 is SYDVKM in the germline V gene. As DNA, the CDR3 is TGTGCCAGCAGCAACCCGCCCGGGACTAGCGGGTCCTTCTACAATGAGCAGTTCTTC. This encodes CASSNPPGTSGSFYNEQFF. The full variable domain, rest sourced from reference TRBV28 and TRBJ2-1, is DVKVTQSSRYLVKRTGEKVFLECVQDMDHENMFWYRQDPGLGLRLIYFSYDVKMKEKGDIPEGYSVSREKKERFSLILESASTNQTSMYLCASSNPPGTSGSFYNEQFFGPGTRLTVL.

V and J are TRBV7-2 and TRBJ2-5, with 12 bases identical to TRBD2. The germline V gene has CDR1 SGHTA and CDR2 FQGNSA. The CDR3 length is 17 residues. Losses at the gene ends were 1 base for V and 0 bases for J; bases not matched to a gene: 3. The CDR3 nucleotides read TGTGCCAGCAGCTTAGATCTAGCGGGAGGGTACCAAGAGACCCAGTACTTC. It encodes CASSLDLAGGYQETQYF.

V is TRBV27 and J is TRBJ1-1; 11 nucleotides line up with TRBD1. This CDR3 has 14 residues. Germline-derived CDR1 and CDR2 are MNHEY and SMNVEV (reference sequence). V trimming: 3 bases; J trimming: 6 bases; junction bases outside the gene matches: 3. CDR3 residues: CASSFRDRGAEAFF. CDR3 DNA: TGTGCCAGCAGTTTTCGGGACAGGGGGGCTGAAGCTTTCTTT.

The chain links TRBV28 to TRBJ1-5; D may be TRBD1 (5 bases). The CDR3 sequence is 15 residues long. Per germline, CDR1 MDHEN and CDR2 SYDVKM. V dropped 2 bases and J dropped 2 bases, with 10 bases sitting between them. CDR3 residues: CASSLGQGRNQPQHF. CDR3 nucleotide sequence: TGTGCCAGCAGTTTAGGGCAGGGTCGCAATCAGCCCCAGCATTTT.

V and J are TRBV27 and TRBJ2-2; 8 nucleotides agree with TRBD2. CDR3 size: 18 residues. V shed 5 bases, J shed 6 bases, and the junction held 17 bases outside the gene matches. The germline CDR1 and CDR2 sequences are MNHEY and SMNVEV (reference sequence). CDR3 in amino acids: CASSGGRGRLAGPGELFF. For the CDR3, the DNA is TGTGCCAGCAGTGGGGGCCGAGGGAGGCTAGCGGGTCCCGGGGAGCTGTTTTTT.

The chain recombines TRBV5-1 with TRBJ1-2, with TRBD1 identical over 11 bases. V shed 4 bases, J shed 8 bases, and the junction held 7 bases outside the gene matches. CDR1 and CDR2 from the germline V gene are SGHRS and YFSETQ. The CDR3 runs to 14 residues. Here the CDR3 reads CASSTGQGAKGYTF. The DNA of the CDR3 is TGCGCCAGCAGCACCGGACAGGGGGCTAAAGGCTACACCTTC. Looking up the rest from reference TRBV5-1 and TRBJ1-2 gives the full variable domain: KAGVTQTPRYLIKTRGQQVTLSCSPISGHRSVSWYQQTPGQGLQFLFEYFSETQRNKGNFPGRFSGRQFSNSRSEMNVSTLELGDSALYLCASSTGQGAKGYTFGSGTRLTVV.

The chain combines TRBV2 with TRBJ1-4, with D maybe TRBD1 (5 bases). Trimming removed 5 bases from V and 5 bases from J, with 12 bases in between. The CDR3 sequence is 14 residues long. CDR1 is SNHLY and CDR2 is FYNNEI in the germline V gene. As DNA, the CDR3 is TGTGCCAGCAGTTTCGGGGGAGTAAATGAAAAACTGTTTTTT. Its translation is CASSFGGVNEKLFF.

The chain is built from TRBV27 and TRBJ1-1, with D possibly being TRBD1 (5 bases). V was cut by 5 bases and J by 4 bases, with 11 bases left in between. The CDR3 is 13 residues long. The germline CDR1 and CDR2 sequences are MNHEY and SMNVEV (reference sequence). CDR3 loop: CASSPVGGTEAFF. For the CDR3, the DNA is TGTGCCAGCAGTCCAGTGGGGGGCACTGAAGCTTTCTTT.

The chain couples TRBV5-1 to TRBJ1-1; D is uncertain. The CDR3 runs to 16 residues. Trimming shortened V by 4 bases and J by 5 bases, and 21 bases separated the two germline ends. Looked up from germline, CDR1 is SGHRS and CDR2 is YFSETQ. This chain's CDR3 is CASSLDPGPAGTEAFF. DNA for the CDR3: TGCGCCAGCAGCCTGGACCCAGGACCCGCGGGGACTGAAGCTTTCTTT.

The CDR3 DNA sequence: TGTGCCATCAGTGAGTCCACGACAGGGGTCTCCTACGAGCAGTACTTC. Translating it yields CAISESTTGVSYEQYF. The chain joins TRBV10-3 to TRBJ2-7; 8 bases fit TRBD1. The CDR3 is 16 residues long. Unmatched junction bases numbered 4, after V lost 0 bases and J lost 0 bases. Germline CDR1 reads ENHRY; CDR2 reads SYGVKD.

The CDR3 nucleotides are TGTGCTAGTGGCCAGACAGGGGGCAATCAGCCCCAGCATTTT. Its translation is CASGQTGGNQPQHF. The J gene is TRBJ1-5, the V gene TRBV12-5; TRBD1 aligns across 8 bases. This CDR3 is 14 amino acids long. The trim removed 6 bases at V and 2 bases at J, leaving 3 bases unmatched. CDR1 and CDR2 (germline): LGHNT, FRNRAP.

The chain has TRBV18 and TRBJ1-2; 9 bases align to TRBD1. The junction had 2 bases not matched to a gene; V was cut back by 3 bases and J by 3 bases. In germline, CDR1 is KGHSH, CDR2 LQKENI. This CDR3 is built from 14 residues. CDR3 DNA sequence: TGTGCCAGCTCACCCGGACAGGGGTACTATGGCTACACCTTC. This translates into CASSPGQGYYGYTF.

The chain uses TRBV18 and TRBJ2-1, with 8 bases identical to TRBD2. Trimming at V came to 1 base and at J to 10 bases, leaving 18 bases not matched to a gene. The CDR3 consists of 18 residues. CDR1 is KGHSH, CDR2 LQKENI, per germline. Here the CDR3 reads CASSPRATGTSQEREQFF. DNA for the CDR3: TGTGCCAGCTCACCACGTGCAACCGGGACTAGTCAGGAACGAGAGCAGTTCTTC.

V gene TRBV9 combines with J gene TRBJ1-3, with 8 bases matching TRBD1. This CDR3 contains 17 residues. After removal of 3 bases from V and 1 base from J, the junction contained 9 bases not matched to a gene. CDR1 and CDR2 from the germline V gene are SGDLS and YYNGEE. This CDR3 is CASSAARGRESGNTIYF. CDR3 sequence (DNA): TGTGCCAGCAGCGCAGCCAGGGGGCGCGAGTCTGGAAACACCATATATTTT. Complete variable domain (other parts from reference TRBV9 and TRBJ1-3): DSGVTQTPKHLITATGQRVTLRCSPRSGDLSVYWYQQSLDQGLQFLIQYYNGEERAKGNILERFSAQQFPDLHSELNLSSLELGDSALYFCASSAARGRESGNTIYFGEGSWLTVV.

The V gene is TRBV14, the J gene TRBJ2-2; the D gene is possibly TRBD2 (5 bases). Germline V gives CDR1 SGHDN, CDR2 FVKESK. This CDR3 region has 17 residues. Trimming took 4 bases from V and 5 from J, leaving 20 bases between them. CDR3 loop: CASSPRGLTWATGELFF. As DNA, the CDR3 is TGTGCCAGCAGCCCCCGGGGATTGACGTGGGCGACCGGGGAGCTGTTTTTT.

This chain's CDR3 is CASSLQYTEQYF. CDR3 sequence (DNA): TGTGCCAGCAGTTTGCAGTATACCGAGCAGTACTTC. This chain links TRBV28 with TRBJ2-7; D not resolved. The CDR3 runs to 12 residues. Trimming took off 3 bases at V and 6 bases at J, with 9 bases between the two ends. Germline V lookup: CDR1 MDHEN, CDR2 SYDVKM.

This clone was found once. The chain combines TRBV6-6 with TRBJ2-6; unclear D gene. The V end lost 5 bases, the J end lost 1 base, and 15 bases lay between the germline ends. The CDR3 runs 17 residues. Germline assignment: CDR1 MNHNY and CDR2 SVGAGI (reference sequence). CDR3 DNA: TGTGCCAGCAGTCCTTTTATACAGTCTTCTGGGGCCAACGTCCTGACTTTC. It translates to CASSPFIQSSGANVLTF.